The 22 T cell receptor beta chains listed next were all sequenced from one sample in a study of CD8 T cells in ankylosing spondylitis. TCRdb ran MiXCR on the 5' RACE reads and lists one entry per CDR3 protein. The sample shows under 300,000 distinct CDR3 sequences, roughly 10% of them seen only once. What was sequenced was blood, either unsorted or a sorted T cell fraction (not recorded which). These receptors originate from a male donor with ankylosing spondylitis or in good health (not recorded which).

The genes are TRBV11-2 and TRBJ2-2; D is perhaps TRBD2 (5 bases). This CDR3 has 18 amino acids. V shed 0 bases and J shed 0 bases, with 14 bases lying between them. Germline lookup yields CDR1 SGHAT and CDR2 FQNNGV. For the CDR3, the DNA is TGTGCCAGCAGCTTAGACCGAGGGTTGCCATCGAACACCGGGGAGCTGTTTTTT. This translates into CASSLDRGLPSNTGELFF.

This clonotype was seen many times. The chain carries TRBV5-5 and TRBJ2-5; 7 nucleotides match TRBD2. The CDR3 totals 16 residues. CDR1 and CDR2 (germline): SGHKS, YYEKEE (reference sequence). V dropped 4 bases and J dropped 2; count of bases not matched to a gene: 11. The CDR3 here is CASSPGLAAVQETQYF. The CDR3 nucleotides read TGTGCCAGCAGCCCCGGTCTAGCGGCCGTACAAGAGACCCAGTACTTC.

The chain recombines TRBV28 with TRBJ1-6; D unresolved. Germline CDR1 MDHEN, CDR2 SYDVKM. The V gene lost 6 bases and the J gene lost 2 bases, with 17 bases spanning the gap. The CDR3 is made up of 17 amino acids. CDR3 loop: CASRPRRSGTYNSPLHF. CDR3 in DNA: TGTGCCAGCAGGCCTCGCCGCAGCGGGACCTATAATTCACCCCTCCACTTT.

At least ten counts were recorded for this clonotype. This chain links TRBV12-3 or TRBV12-4 with TRBJ2-1, with 10 bases aligning to TRBD1. The junction had 5 bases not matched to a gene; V was cut back by 8 bases and J by 7 bases. The length of the CDR3 is 13 residues. The CDR3 coding sequence is TGTGCCAGCGGGACAGGGGTTAAAAATGAGCAGTTCTTC. Protein sequence: CASGTGVKNEQFF.

The J gene is TRBJ2-7, the V gene TRBV5-1; no clear D. V shed 4 bases and J shed 0 bases, with 14 bases lying between them. The CDR3 extends over 15 amino acids. CDR1 and CDR2 (germline): SGHRS, YFSETQ. In nucleotides, the CDR3 is TGCGCCAGCAGCGAGGTTGCTGGGATCTCCTACGAGCAGTACTTC. It specifies CASSEVAGISYEQYF. Combining the CDR3 with reference TRBV5-1 and TRBJ2-7 gives the whole variable domain KAGVTQTPRYLIKTRGQQVTLSCSPISGHRSVSWYQQTPGQGLQFLFEYFSETQRNKGNFPGRFSGRQFSNSRSEMNVSTLELGDSALYLCASSEVAGISYEQYFGPGTRLTVT.

This rearrangement joins TRBV7-2 to TRBJ1-1; TRBD1 aligns across 8 bases. Looked up from germline, CDR1 is SGHTA and CDR2 is FQGNSA. The CDR3 contains 16 residues. The trim removed 6 bases at V and 5 bases at J, leaving 14 bases unmatched. This CDR3 reads CASRPRDRRPVTEAFF. Written as DNA, the CDR3 is TGTGCCAGCAGGCCGAGGGACAGGAGGCCGGTGACTGAAGCTTTCTTT.

This clonotype was counted ten times or more. The chain is built from TRBV20-1 and TRBJ2-5; D call uncertain. Germline V lookup: CDR1 DFQATT, CDR2 SNEGSKA (reference sequence). There are 11 residues in the CDR3. The CDR3 DNA is TGCAGCGGGCTGATGGGGGAGACCCAGTACTTC. The encoded protein is CSGLMGETQYF.

The chain employs TRBV2 and TRBJ2-2; 8 nucleotides match TRBD1. Germline V gives CDR1 SNHLY, CDR2 FYNNEI. CDR3 length: 13 amino acids. J was trimmed by 6 bases and V by 6 bases; bases with no gene match: 3. As DNA, the CDR3 is TGTGCCAGCAGCCTACAGGGGGCCGGGGAGCTGTTTTTT. Translated: CASSLQGAGELFF.

In its sample, this clonotype was seen a few times. The chain links TRBV5-1 to TRBJ1-1; perhaps TRBD1 as D (5 bases). The CDR3 runs 16 residues. The germline gives CDR1 SGHRS, CDR2 YFSETQ. Trimming took 1 base from V and 1 from J, leaving 14 bases between them. The CDR3 spells CASSLYGGHGNTEAFF. The CDR3 region has the DNA TGCGCCAGCAGCTTGTACGGGGGTCACGGGAACACTGAAGCTTTCTTT.

This clonotype was found many times. The genes are TRBV20-1 and TRBJ1-2, with TRBD1 identical over 7 bases. Looked up from germline, CDR1 is DFQATT and CDR2 is SNEGSKA (reference sequence). The V segment lost 6 bases and the J segment 7 bases; nucleotides outside the gene matches: 8. This CDR3 has 12 amino acids. The CDR3, as DNA: TGCAGTGCCCGCGACAGGGTCCGTGGCTACACCTTC. Amino acids: CSARDRVRGYTF.

This clonotype was counted many times. The rearrangement joins TRBV28 to TRBJ2-7; D is perhaps TRBD2 (5 bases). V lost 5 bases to trimming and J lost 4 bases, with 15 bases between them. Germline V lookup: CDR1 MDHEN, CDR2 SYDVKM. The CDR3 totals 14 residues. The CDR3 here is CASSERGYGYEQYF. CDR3 DNA sequence: TGTGCCAGCAGTGAGCGAGGGTACGGTTACGAGCAGTACTTC.

Note on this clonotype: Sequence at one end of the junction differs from germline and may be a read error. The rearrangement links TRBV24-1 to TRBJ1-2, with D perhaps matching TRBD1 (6 bases). In germline, CDR1 is KGHDR, CDR2 SFDVKD. This CDR3 region has 13 residues. Here the CDR3 DNA reads TGTACCACCAGCGCAGGGGCGGCGTATGGCTACACCTTC. It codes for CTTSAGAAYGYTF.

The sample holds many counts of this clonotype. This sequence joins TRBV11-2 and TRBJ1-3; D is undetermined. Germline V gene sequence: CDR1 SGHAT, CDR2 FQNNGV. CDR3 length: 12 amino acids. The V and J ends lost 5 bases and 4 bases respectively, with 6 bases between them. DNA for the CDR3: TGTGCCAGCAGCCGTCCGGGAAACACCATATATTTT. Encoded protein: CASSRPGNTIYF. The entire variable domain, with the rest obtained from reference TRBV11-2 and TRBJ1-3, is as follows: EAGVAQSPRYKIIEKRQSVAFWCNPISGHATLYWYQQILGQGPKLLIQFQNNGVVDDSQLPKDRFSAERLKGVDSTLKIQPAKLEDSAVYLCASSRPGNTIYFGEGSWLTVV.

This clonotype turned up a few times. V and J are TRBV20-1 and TRBJ2-5; 8 positions match TRBD2. Unmatched junction bases numbered 7, after V lost 0 bases and J lost 1 base. Looked up from germline, CDR1 is DFQATT and CDR2 is SNEGSKA (reference sequence). This CDR3 is 16 amino acids long. The CDR3 sequence is CSARDPGLVSQETQYF. As DNA, the CDR3 is TGCAGTGCTAGAGACCCGGGACTAGTCTCCCAAGAGACCCAGTACTTC.

A remark on this clonotype: A single base separates this from a much larger clone, so it may be a read error. The V call is TRBV5-1, the J call TRBJ2-7; the match to TRBD1 covers 9 bases. This CDR3 spans 15 amino acids. Germline V gives CDR1 SGHRS, CDR2 YFSETQ. The CDR3 reads CSSSLEDRGPYEQYF. The CDR3 nucleotides are TGCTCCAGCAGCTTGGAGGACAGGGGCCCCTACGAGCAGTACTTC.

This clonotype has more than one count but fewer than ten. This chain links TRBV7-9 with TRBJ2-7, with 9 bases that match TRBD2. Germline V gene lookup returns CDR1 SEHNR and CDR2 FQNEAQ (reference sequence). V dropped 6 bases and J dropped 4; count of bases not matched to a gene: 10. There are 15 residues in the CDR3. This CDR3 reads CASSYTGTSLYEQYF. DNA of the CDR3: TGTGCCAGCAGTTATACCGGGACTAGCTTGTACGAGCAGTACTTC. The full variable domain, its missing parts supplied by reference TRBV7-9 and TRBJ2-7, is DTGVSQNPRHKITKRGQNVTFRCDPISEHNRLYWYRQTLGQGPEFLTYFQNEAQLEKSRLLSDRFSAERPKGSFSTLEIQRTEQGDSAMYLCASSYTGTSLYEQYFGPGTRLTVT.

Ten or more counts support this clonotype. The chain has TRBV11-2 and TRBJ1-3; D is ambiguous. The germline V gene has CDR1 SGHAT and CDR2 FQNNGV. Trimming removed 5 bases at V and 1 base at J, with 15 bases between. The CDR3 covers 16 residues. The CDR3 nucleotides read TGTGCCAGCAGCGCTCCTCCCCGGGGTTCTGGAAACACCATATATTTT. It translates to CASSAPPRGSGNTIYF.

This clonotype came up many times. This chain links TRBV5-1 with TRBJ2-5, with D perhaps matching TRBD1 (5 bases). CDR1 is SGHRS and CDR2 is YFSETQ in the germline V gene. This CDR3 has 13 amino acids. Trimming took off 5 bases at V and 5 bases at J, with 13 bases between the two ends. The CDR3 nucleotides are TGCGCCAGCAGGTCGATGGGGCTGGAGACCCAGTACTTC. Protein product: CASRSMGLETQYF.

This clonotype was observed many times. The V call is TRBV27, the J call TRBJ2-3, with 7 bases identical to TRBD2. Germline V gene lookup returns CDR1 MNHEY and CDR2 SMNVEV (reference sequence). V shed 7 bases and J 7 bases; nucleotides not matched to a gene: 17. The CDR3 contains 16 residues. CDR3 in amino acids: CASNPIGAGRAHTQYF. The CDR3 coding sequence is TGTGCCAGCAACCCCATTGGCGCAGGGAGGGCCCATACGCAGTATTTT.

This clonotype was counted many times. V usage is TRBV20-1 and J usage is TRBJ2-1; 10 bases fit TRBD2. The V gene end was trimmed by 1 base and the J gene end by 10 bases; junction bases not matched to a gene: 10. The CDR3 runs 15 residues. CDR1 and CDR2 (germline): DFQATT, SNEGSKA (reference sequence). CDR3 sequence (DNA): TGCAGTGCTAGAGTACGGACTAGCGGTCTGAAAGAGCAGTTCTTC. As protein: CSARVRTSGLKEQFF.

This clonotype showed up many times. The chain recombines TRBV12-3 or TRBV12-4 with TRBJ1-4; 9 bases fit TRBD1. V dropped 5 bases and J dropped 8; count of bases not matched to a gene: 6. This CDR3 has 14 residues. In nucleotides, the CDR3 is TGTGCCAGCAGTGGATGGGACAGGGTCGAAAAACTGTTTTTT. It yields the protein CASSGWDRVEKLFF.

In this sample, this clonotype turned up many times. A junction end diverges from the germline sequence, so it may reflect a read error. The chain combines TRBV20-1 with TRBJ2-7, with D tentatively TRBD2 (7 bases). CDR1 is DFQATT and CDR2 is SNEGSKA in the germline V gene (reference sequence). This CDR3 region has 15 residues. The CDR3: CSAREVAGAHYEQYF. In DNA, the CDR3 is TGCAGTGCCAGAGAGGTCGCGGGGGCCCACTACGAGCAGTACTTC.